The T cell receptor beta chain under discussion was sequenced for a study of blood T cells in healthy people across ages. The table lists this clonotype with a few counts. The donors, all healthy, were Caucasians living in Russia, aged roughly 6 to 90. V lost 7 bases, J lost 5 bases, and 18 bases lay in between. CDR3 length: 14 amino acids. Together with a sample-barcoded 5' primer, a J-beta primer mix was included in a second PCR lasting roughly 6 to 12 cycles. Using its own MiXCR run on the 5' RACE reads, TCRdb lists one record per CDR3 protein. This sample carries approximately 900,000 distinct CDR3 sequences, around 49% of them seen once, and the ten largest clones take roughly 13%.

The rearrangement uses TRBV12-3 or TRBV12-4 and TRBJ2-7; D is perhaps TRBD1 (5 bases). The clonotype originates from a man aged 30-40 years in good health. Source material: blood. DNA of the CDR3: TGTGCCAGCATCCTGGGGCAGGGAAGCAACGAGCAGTACTTC. It codes for CASILGQGSNEQYF.